This TCR beta chain emerged from a study of T cell responses to AZD1222 COVID-19 vaccine. V lost 3 bases and J lost 7; bases outside the gene matches: 9. This CDR3 has 15 amino acids. CDR1 is LGHDT and CDR2 is YNNKEL in the germline V gene (reference sequence). The data were produced by immunoSEQ multiplex PCR, yet TCRdb's version contains in-frame clones alone and is incomplete. The sample lists about 75,000 clones; 80% to 90% were seen once. General study points: Only 5 or 6 AZD1222 recipients were seropositive at baseline. Mapped onto spike, vaccine-associated CD4 TCRs spanned it and were dominant at 160-218 and 743-854. As reported, nearly half of all spike-specific TCRs target variant regions that are unmutated.

Second doses at about 4 or about 12 weeks were pooled. This clone was seen a few times. Its antigen is not known. The specimen was peripheral blood, collected 28 days after the second AZD1222 dose. V and J are TRBV3-1 (or the pseudogene TRBV3-2) and TRBJ1-2; TRBD1 matches at 9 bases. The clonotype was recovered from an adult who received the AZD1222 COVID-19 vaccine. CDR3 sequence: CASSQGDRAPTGYTF. For the CDR3, the DNA is TGTGCCAGCAGCCAGGGGGACAGGGCCCCTACTGGCTACACCTTC.